This T cell receptor (beta chain) was captured in a study of blood T cell repertoires in COVID-19. Study details: The United States, Italy and Spain supplied acute and convalescent COVID-19 samples.

Only in-frame clones appear in the TCRdb table, and some are missing; sequencing was by immunoSEQ multiplex PCR. The sample lists roughly 250,000 clones; approximately 78% were seen once. V was cut by 4 bases and J by 4 bases, with 17 bases left in between. The length of the CDR3 is 16 residues. Germline-derived CDR1 and CDR2 are LGHNA and YSLEER. The chain uses TRBV4-3 and TRBJ2-1, with a tentative D call TRBD2 (5 bases). This clonotype originated in a woman in her sixties or seventies with active or convalescent COVID-19. Source material: peripheral blood. CDR3 DNA: TGCGCCAGCAGCCGAGGCGGGCCCTCTTTTTACAATGAGCAGTTCTTC. This encodes CASSRGGPSFYNEQFF.